Below, 6 T cell receptor beta chains from the same sample are listed, as sequenced in a study of blood T cells in healthy people across ages. Sample-barcoded 5' priming and a J-beta primer mix drove a second PCR of roughly 7 to 11 cycles. TCRdb called the 5' RACE reads again in MiXCR, with one record for every CDR3 protein. The table lists fewer than 800,000 distinct CDR3 sequences, about a third of them singletons. Sample: blood. The receptors were gathered from a woman aged 80 or over in good health.

The sample holds many counts of this clonotype. The J gene is TRBJ2-7, the V gene TRBV7-6, with TRBD1 matching over 10 bases. In germline, CDR1 is SGHVS, CDR2 FNYEAQ. After removal of 5 bases from V and 7 bases from J, the junction contained 8 bases not matched to a gene. CDR3 size: 14 residues. Here the CDR3 reads CASSQMDRGGEQYF. CDR3 nucleotide sequence: TGTGCCAGCAGCCAAATGGACAGGGGGGGGGAGCAGTACTTC.

The rearrangement joins TRBV20-1 to TRBJ1-1, with 7 bases that match TRBD1. Germline V CDR1 and CDR2: DFQATT, SNEGSKA (reference sequence). J lost 2 bases, V lost 4 bases, and 16 bases had no gene match. The CDR3 is 17 residues long. The CDR3 loop reads CSATGGDRDPFNTEAFF. In nucleotides, the CDR3 is TGCAGTGCTACTGGCGGCGACAGGGATCCTTTTAACACTGAAGCTTTCTTT.

The V gene is TRBV7-2, the J gene TRBJ2-3; 14 bases map to TRBD2. Germline trimming cut 6 bases from V and 6 bases from J; bases unmatched to any gene: 5. Germline lookup yields CDR1 SGHTA and CDR2 FQGNSA. The CDR3 covers 15 residues. CDR3: CASSPTSGRADTQYF. As DNA, the CDR3 is TGTGCCAGCAGTCCGACTAGCGGGAGGGCCGATACGCAGTATTTT.

V usage is TRBV5-5 and J usage is TRBJ2-7, with 8 positions matching TRBD2. The germline CDR1 and CDR2 sequences are SGHKS and YYEKEE (reference sequence). The CDR3 extends over 13 amino acids. The junction had 1 base not matched to a gene; V was cut back by 4 bases and J by 1 base. The CDR3 nucleotides read TGTGCCAGCAGCGGACTAGCATCCTACGAGCAGTACTTC. As protein: CASSGLASYEQYF.

Comment on this clonotype: This clone may be a read error of a much larger clone one base away. The chain is built from TRBV7-8 and TRBJ2-1; 7 bases align to TRBD1. The CDR3 is made up of 17 amino acids. Germline V gene data show CDR1 as SGHVS and CDR2 as FQNEAQ. CDR3 sequence reads: CVSSLGGQVRSYNEQFF. CDR3 coding DNA: TGTGTCAGCAGCTTAGGGGGCCAGGTTAGGTCCTACAATGAGCAGTTCTTC. The full variable domain, completed using reference TRBV7-8 and TRBJ2-1, is GAGVSQSPRYKVAKRGQDVALRCDPISGHVSLFWYQQALGQGPEFLTYFQNEAQLDKSGLPSDRFFAERPEGSVSTLKIQRTQQEDSAVYLCVSSLGGQVRSYNEQFFGPGTRLTVL.

Ten or more counts support this clonotype. The chain uses TRBV20-1 and TRBJ2-1; TRBD2 agrees at 13 bases. This CDR3 contains 17 residues. Germline trimming cut 3 bases from V and 6 bases from J; bases unmatched to any gene: 11. Germline V gene sequence: CDR1 DFQATT, CDR2 SNEGSKA (reference sequence). CDR3 DNA sequence: TGCAGTGCTAGGGCTCAACTAGCGGGGGGGCCGGGCAATGAGCAGTTCTTC. Its protein product is CSARAQLAGGPGNEQFF.